Given below is one T cell receptor beta chain in context. Which antigen it targets is not known. No quality values exist for individual bases; no much larger clone is one base distant. Using the deep immunoSEQ assay, TCR CDR3 regions were amplified from genomic DNA by multiplex PCR. Genomic DNA extracted from each cell subset was distributed evenly over all wells of several immunoSEQ 96-well plates, and each plate served as one replicate. For sorted subsets, each replicate PCR was loaded with about 0.2 ug genomic DNA, equivalent to 30,000 or so T cell genomes. Purified libraries were measured with a Qubit 3.0 fluorometer, size-checked on a Bioanalyzer 2100, and measured again with the KAPA Library Quantification kit. A separate single-read 150-cycle Illumina NextSeq 550 flow cell was used to sequence each immunoSEQ 96-well plate. As for the authors' bioinformatics: The immunoSEQ output contained only junctional sequences without quality scores, so filtering could not match that applied to full-length reads. Sequences were annotated with PyIR, a Python wrapper for IgBLAST v1.9, and V/J genes and CDR3 were assigned using IMGT germline references. Reads were filtered out if the reads had weak V/J assignments (E-value above 1e-6), no CDR3, stop codons, out-of-frame junctions, or ambiguous translated residues. A V3J clonotype was defined by an identical inferred V gene, J gene, and CDR3 amino acid sequence. To compute the percentage overlap between repertoires, the number of shared unique clonotypes was divided by the size of the smaller repertoire. Repertoire richness was assessed with RTK rarefaction, the Chao1 estimator, and Recon v2.1 estimates of unobserved clonotypes. Generation probabilities for all TCRbeta clonotypes obtained by the gDNA method from a handful of donors were computed using OLGA. TCRdb's version of the immuneACCESS table is confined to in-frame rearrangements and falls short of the full clone set. An unresolved V gene accounts for under half of the shortfall where checked; the remainder is of unknown origin. That table supplies the V and J calls and clone size; D and trimming were determined from the DNA. Across this sample there are millions of clones, with just under 95% seen only once. Of the sample, about 1.1% falls within the top ten clones.

CD8 naive samples were obtained by positive selection for CCR7 among CD45RO-negative cells, yielding a CD45RA+CCR7+ population from which TemRA cells were excluded. The donors were healthy, HIV-negative adults with no recently reported acute infections or vaccinations. Every donor was a Caucasian adult residing in Nashville, Tennessee, USA. Blood was obtained by leukapheresis, after which PBMCs were separated by Ficoll-Histopaque density gradient centrifugation and cryopreserved in liquid nitrogen vapor phase. Purity and quantity of every magnetically sorted T cell population were checked by analytical flow cytometry. From each sorted fraction, genomic DNA was isolated and quantified by UV absorbance on a Nanodrop 2000c. V and J are truncated by 1 base and 4 bases respectively, leaving an intervening sequence of 8 bases. The CDR3 spans 14 residues, from the cysteine through the phenylalanine. Of the read, only the CDR3 DNA is kept; its 42 bases are in frame from base 1. As encoded in the germline V gene, CDR1 is MGHRA while CDR2 is YSYEKL.

This entry comes from a study of shared clonotypes between healthy human individuals (TCRdb year 2020). For the study in its entirety: Three men and a couple of women, aged 18 to 49 years, made up the cohort. For each donor, CD4 naive and CD4 memory were each run on three plates, CD8 naive on two plates, and CD8 memory on one plate. To increase sequencing depth and limit assay-specific biases, different laboratories used diverse techniques to prepare libraries and sequence TCR repertoires. Each donor's leukapheresis produced roughly between about 0.8 and 8.9 billion PBMCs. The study deeply sequenced blood TCR repertoires of about 5 healthy adults to estimate repertoire size and the extent of clonotype sharing between individuals.

Paper-wide results and their limitations: Pairwise subsampling indicated that sequencing depth was expected to affect the degree of clonotype sharing among donors. Incomplete sequencing was indicated by rarefaction of sorted-subset datasets, despite the large sequencing depth. Sampling was limited to blood, and TCR repertoires in tissue likely differ from TCR repertoires in blood. Across a few donors, roughly 5.1% of naive CD4, roughly 3.4% of naive CD8, around 2.5% of memory CD4, and 0.4% of memory CD8 clonotypes were shared. The genetic and exposure-history diversity represented was limited by the small number of donors. Larger estimated clonotype richness was generally found for naive subsets than for memory subsets. Clonotypes shared by all four sorted-subset donors showed higher generation probabilities than non-shared clonotypes.

The source of this sequence is a man aged 18-30 years in good health. The chain links TRBV4-1 with TRBJ2-1, and perhaps TRBD2 as D gene, on 5 matching bases. Sequencing was done on a sample of naive CD8+ T cells sorted from blood. The cell subset or site label on this specimen signifies: CD45RA+CCR7+. The CDR3: CASSQVPGYNEQFF. The DNA sequence is TGCGCCAGCAGCCAAGTTCCGGGGTACAATGAGCAGTTCTTC.